A single sample gave rise to the 5 T cell receptor beta chains below, sequenced in a study of T cell responses to AZD1222 COVID-19 vaccine. The assay was immunoSEQ multiplex PCR, and TCRdb's table has in-frame clones only and misses some. The table lists roughly 180,000 clones, 90% to 95% of them singletons. The input for sequencing was peripheral blood, taken on day 0 of AZD1222 vaccination. These receptor sequences come from an adult in good health.

The gene calls are TRBV10-1 and TRBJ2-7; 9 bases match TRBD2. Germline loops: CDR1 WNHNN, CDR2 SYGVQD (reference sequence). Losses at the gene ends were 4 bases for V and 3 bases for J; bases not matched to a gene: 4. The CDR3 is 14 residues long. DNA for the CDR3: TGCGCCAGCAGTGCTAGCGGGACAAACTACGAGCAGTACTTC. Translating gives CASSASGTNYEQYF.

CDR3 protein: CSASVLSTDTQYF. CDR3 in DNA: TGCAGTGCTAGTGTTCTTAGCACAGATACGCAGTATTTT. This chain joins TRBV20-1 and TRBJ2-3; D is unresolved. The CDR3 is 13 amino acids. The germline CDR1 and CDR2 sequences are DFQATT and SNEGSKA (reference sequence). Trimming shortened V by 3 bases and J by 0 bases, and 7 bases separated the two germline ends.

The chain recombines TRBV5-4 with TRBJ1-2; a possible D gene is TRBD1 (6 bases). CDR1 is SGHNT and CDR2 is YYREEE in the germline V gene (reference sequence). V dropped 0 bases and J dropped 6 bases, with 15 bases sitting between them. This CDR3 comprises 15 residues. The CDR3 spells CASSLVGGNMNGYTF. CDR3 DNA: TGTGCCAGCAGCTTGGTTGGGGGCAACATGAATGGCTACACCTTC. The variable domain in full, with the rest retrieved from reference TRBV5-4 and TRBJ1-2, is ETGVTQSPTHLIKTRGQQVTLRCSSQSGHNTVSWYQQALGQGPQFIFQYYREEENGRGNFPPRFSGLQFPNYSSELNVNALELDDSALYLCASSLVGGNMNGYTFGSGTRLTVV.

V usage is TRBV12-3 or TRBV12-4 and J usage is TRBJ1-1; 7 bases agree with TRBD1. CDR3 size: 12 residues. J gave up 5 bases and V 9 bases, and 6 bases lay outside the gene matches. The CDR3, as DNA: TGTGCCAGTCTCACAGGGGCGACTGAAGCTTTCTTT. Its protein is CASLTGATEAFF.

There are a few counts of this clone. V is TRBV4-2 and J is TRBJ1-2; D might be TRBD1 (6 bases). Deletions cut 6 bases from V and 4 bases from J, with 12 bases between. The CDR3 is made up of 13 amino acids. Germline-derived CDR1 and CDR2 are LGHNA and YNFKEQ. CDR3 residues: CASSVGGPYGYTF. CDR3 DNA: TGTGCCAGCAGTGTCGGGGGGCCCTATGGCTACACCTTC.